These T cell receptor beta chains were read from a single sample in a study of blood T cells in healthy people across ages. From the 5' RACE reads, TCRdb called clonotypes with MiXCR, one entry per CDR3 protein. The sample shows 760,000 or so distinct CDR3 sequences, roughly 25% of them seen only once. In addition, the sample was reused for a study of T cells of mothers and their children.

Sequencing used blood. The receptors come from a boy between 10 and 17 years old in good health. The CDR3 runs from the conserved cysteine through the conserved F or W. A D gene is named only where the DNA matches it firmly. Not all rows give a size; the values are once, few, many and, for expanded clones, a class.

v_call: TRBV7-3
j_call: TRBJ2-1
clone_size: .
d_call: TRBD2
cdr3_aa: CASSLGLAGVLNEQFF
cdr3_nt: TGTGCCAGCAGCTTAGGGCTAGCGGGAGTTTTGAATGAGCAGTTCTTC

v_call: TRBV5-5
j_call: TRBJ2-5
clone_size: .
d_call: .
cdr3_aa: CASSLTGIGGETQYF
cdr3_nt: TGTGCCAGCAGCTTGACAGGGATTGGTGGGGAGACCCAGTACTTC

v_call: TRBV28
j_call: TRBJ2-5
clone_size: .
d_call: .
cdr3_aa: CASSQNPAETQYF
cdr3_nt: TGTGCCAGCAGTCAAAACCCCGCGGAGACCCAGTACTTC

v_call: TRBV21-1
j_call: TRBJ1-1
clone_size: few
d_call: .
cdr3_aa: CASSKVLVREAFF
cdr3_nt: TGTGCCAGCAGCAAAGTTCTGGTAAGAGAAGCTTTCTTT

v_call: TRBV19
j_call: TRBJ1-1
clone_size: .
d_call: TRBD1
cdr3_aa: CASSYRPGQGSTEAFF
cdr3_nt: TGTGCCAGTAGCTACCGACCGGGACAGGGGAGCACTGAAGCTTTCTTT

v_call: TRBV29-1
j_call: TRBJ2-5
clone_size: .
d_call: .
cdr3_aa: CSVKNDGETQYF
cdr3_nt: TGCAGCGTTAAAAACGATGGAGAGACCCAGTACTTC

v_call: TRBV20-1
j_call: TRBJ2-5
clone_size: .
d_call: TRBD2
cdr3_aa: CSASVSRLAAETQYF
cdr3_nt: TGCAGTGCTTCAGTTTCTCGACTAGCGGCCGAGACCCAGTACTTC

v_call: TRBV28
j_call: TRBJ1-6
clone_size: few
d_call: TRBD1
cdr3_aa: CASNSDRANSPLHF
cdr3_nt: TGTGCCAGCAATAGTGACAGGGCTAATTCACCCCTCCACTTT

v_call: TRBV4-1
j_call: TRBJ1-1
clone_size: few
d_call: .
cdr3_aa: CASSQADMLSTEAFF
cdr3_nt: TGCGCCAGCAGCCAGGCGGACATGCTTTCGACTGAAGCTTTCTTT

v_call: TRBV4-2
j_call: TRBJ2-3
clone_size: few
d_call: TRBD2
cdr3_aa: CASSRLTSGGPEDTQYF
cdr3_nt: TGTGCCAGCAGCCGACTGACTAGCGGGGGACCGGAGGATACGCAGTATTTT

v_call: TRBV19
j_call: TRBJ2-7
clone_size: .
d_call: TRBD2
cdr3_aa: CASSILAGAYEQYF
cdr3_nt: TGTGCCAGTAGTATACTAGCGGGAGCCTACGAGCAGTACTTC

v_call: TRBV4-2
j_call: TRBJ1-6
clone_size: .
d_call: TRBD1
cdr3_aa: CASSQETGVENSPLHF
cdr3_nt: TGTGCCAGCAGCCAGGAGACAGGGGTCGAGAATTCACCCCTCCACTTT

v_call: TRBV14
j_call: TRBJ2-2
clone_size: once
d_call: TRBD2
cdr3_aa: CASSVLAGLTGELFF
cdr3_nt: TGTGCCAGCAGCGTCCTAGCGGGACTCACCGGGGAGCTGTTTTTT

v_call: TRBV2
j_call: TRBJ2-1
clone_size: .
d_call: .
cdr3_aa: CASSRRGATPHEQFF
cdr3_nt: TGTGCCAGCAGTCGACGGGGGGCCACGCCACATGAGCAGTTCTTC

v_call: TRBV3-1
j_call: TRBJ2-5
clone_size: .
d_call: TRBD2
cdr3_aa: CASSRSGGAYLETQYF
cdr3_nt: TGTGCCAGCAGCCGGAGCGGGGGGGCCTACCTAGAGACCCAGTACTTC

v_call: TRBV27
j_call: TRBJ2-5
clone_size: .
d_call: .
cdr3_aa: CASSNQRETQYF
cdr3_nt: TGTGCCAGCAGCAACCAGCGGGAGACCCAGTACTTC

v_call: TRBV13
j_call: TRBJ2-1
clone_size: few
d_call: .
cdr3_aa: CASSSPAGLTGLNEQFF
cdr3_nt: TGTGCCAGCAGCTCGCCGGCAGGGCTAACAGGTCTCAATGAGCAGTTCTTC

v_call: TRBV7-9
j_call: TRBJ1-4
clone_size: few
d_call: .
cdr3_aa: CASSGLVEKLFF
cdr3_nt: TGTGCCAGCAGCGGTCTCGTCGAAAAACTGTTTTTT

v_call: TRBV5-6
j_call: TRBJ2-7
clone_size: few
d_call: TRBD1
cdr3_aa: CASRSADRVLHEQYF
cdr3_nt: TGTGCCAGCAGGTCCGCGGACAGGGTACTTCACGAGCAGTACTTC

v_call: TRBV15
j_call: TRBJ2-5
clone_size: few
d_call: .
cdr3_aa: CATSRVGEKVGGQETQYF
cdr3_nt: TGTGCCACCAGCAGAGTGGGTGAAAAGGTTGGGGGCCAAGAGACCCAGTACTTC

v_call: TRBV10-3
j_call: TRBJ2-2
clone_size: many
d_call: .
cdr3_aa: CAISESKGQTGELFF
cdr3_nt: TGTGCCATCAGTGAGTCGAAAGGCCAAACCGGGGAGCTGTTTTTT

v_call: TRBV27
j_call: TRBJ1-5
clone_size: .
d_call: .
cdr3_aa: CASRDGQNSNQPQHF
cdr3_nt: TGTGCCAGCAGAGACGGTCAGAATAGCAATCAGCCCCAGCATTTT

v_call: TRBV4-3
j_call: TRBJ2-5
clone_size: few
d_call: .
cdr3_aa: CASSQEARTHVGETQYF
cdr3_nt: TGCGCCAGCAGCCAAGAAGCCCGGACTCACGTTGGGGAGACCCAGTACTTC

v_call: TRBV4-2
j_call: TRBJ2-7
clone_size: .
d_call: TRBD1
cdr3_aa: CASSLSGTGGREQYF
cdr3_nt: TGTGCCAGCAGCCTTTCCGGGACAGGGGGCCGGGAGCAGTACTTC

v_call: TRBV7-3
j_call: TRBJ1-1
clone_size: .
d_call: .
cdr3_aa: CASSNGRMTEAFF
cdr3_nt: TGTGCCAGCAGCAACGGACGGATGACTGAAGCTTTCTTT

v_call: TRBV5-1
j_call: TRBJ2-7
clone_size: few
d_call: .
cdr3_aa: CASSPLGGLTYEQYF
cdr3_nt: TGCGCCAGCAGCCCTTTGGGGGGTCTGACTTACGAGCAGTACTTC

v_call: TRBV11-2
j_call: TRBJ2-6
clone_size: few
d_call: .
cdr3_aa: CASSWGTYAVSGANVLTF
cdr3_nt: TGTGCCAGCAGCTGGGGGACTTACGCAGTCTCTGGGGCCAACGTCCTGACTTTC

v_call: TRBV2
j_call: TRBJ1-1
clone_size: .
d_call: .
cdr3_aa: CASGGSGTEAFF
cdr3_nt: TGTGCCAGTGGGGGATCGGGCACTGAAGCTTTCTTT

v_call: TRBV6-5
j_call: TRBJ2-5
clone_size: .
d_call: .
cdr3_aa: CASSPRDRGNWTQYF
cdr3_nt: TGTGCCAGCAGCCCTCGGGACCGAGGGAACTGGACCCAGTACTTC

v_call: TRBV4-1
j_call: TRBJ2-3
clone_size: .
d_call: TRBD1
cdr3_aa: CASTPGQGTSDTQYF
cdr3_nt: TGCGCCAGCACCCCGGGACAGGGAACCTCAGACACGCAGTATTTT

v_call: TRBV27
j_call: TRBJ2-1
clone_size: few
d_call: TRBD2
cdr3_aa: CASLGTSSYNEQFF
cdr3_nt: TGTGCCAGTTTAGGGACTAGCTCGTACAATGAGCAGTTCTTC

v_call: TRBV20-1
j_call: TRBJ2-2
clone_size: few
d_call: TRBD2
cdr3_aa: CSARANQRENTGELFF
cdr3_nt: TGCAGTGCTAGAGCCAACCAGCGGGAGAACACCGGGGAGCTGTTTTTT

v_call: TRBV10-3
j_call: TRBJ2-3
clone_size: .
d_call: TRBD2
cdr3_aa: CAITTSGGTDTQYF
cdr3_nt: TGTGCCATCACTACTAGCGGGGGCACAGATACGCAGTATTTT

v_call: TRBV6-6
j_call: TRBJ2-7
clone_size: .
d_call: TRBD1
cdr3_aa: CASSLIWTGDEQYF
cdr3_nt: TGTGCCAGCAGCCTCATTTGGACAGGGGACGAGCAGTACTTC

v_call: TRBV5-1
j_call: TRBJ1-2
clone_size: .
d_call: TRBD1
cdr3_aa: CASKQGDMGYTF
cdr3_nt: TGCGCCAGCAAACAGGGGGATATGGGCTACACCTTC

v_call: TRBV20-1
j_call: TRBJ1-4
clone_size: .
d_call: .
cdr3_aa: CSASQRPTGFNEKLFF
cdr3_nt: TGCAGTGCTTCCCAACGCCCGACAGGCTTTAATGAAAAACTGTTTTTT

v_call: TRBV25-1
j_call: TRBJ2-7
clone_size: .
d_call: .
cdr3_aa: CASSGTYEQYF
cdr3_nt: TGTGCCAGCAGTGGGACTTACGAGCAGTACTTC

v_call: TRBV20-1
j_call: TRBJ2-1
clone_size: few
d_call: .
cdr3_aa: CSTRDPSGERAYEQFF
cdr3_nt: TGCAGTACTAGAGATCCGTCGGGGGAGCGGGCCTATGAGCAGTTCTTC

v_call: TRBV6-2/TRBV6-3
j_call: TRBJ2-7
clone_size: .
d_call: .
cdr3_aa: CASSYSDYEQYF
cdr3_nt: TGTGCCAGCAGTTACTCCGACTACGAGCAGTACTTC

v_call: TRBV27
j_call: TRBJ1-1
clone_size: .
d_call: .
cdr3_aa: CASSQNLNTEAFF
cdr3_nt: TGTGCCAGCAGCCAAAATCTGAACACTGAAGCTTTCTTT

v_call: TRBV5-5
j_call: TRBJ2-2
clone_size: .
d_call: .
cdr3_aa: CASSFTGSGELFF
cdr3_nt: TGTGCCAGCAGCTTCACAGGGTCCGGGGAGCTGTTTTTT

v_call: TRBV6-5
j_call: TRBJ2-5
clone_size: few
d_call: .
cdr3_aa: CASSPVAVETQYF
cdr3_nt: TGTGCCAGCAGTCCGGTAGCTGTCGAGACCCAGTACTTC

v_call: TRBV29-1
j_call: TRBJ2-1
clone_size: few
d_call: .
cdr3_aa: CSVRVPRGQFF
cdr3_nt: TGCAGCGTACGCGTACCAAGGGGACAGTTCTTC

v_call: TRBV6-1
j_call: TRBJ1-4
clone_size: few
d_call: TRBD1
cdr3_aa: CASRHTGLGKTGQEEKLFF
cdr3_nt: TGTGCCAGCAGACATACGGGATTGGGGAAGACAGGGCAGGAAGAAAAACTGTTTTTT

v_call: TRBV5-1
j_call: TRBJ2-5
clone_size: .
d_call: .
cdr3_aa: CASSLMTVGQETQYF
cdr3_nt: TGCGCCAGCAGCTTGATGACAGTGGGACAAGAGACCCAGTACTTC

v_call: TRBV29-1
j_call: TRBJ2-1
clone_size: .
d_call: TRBD2
cdr3_aa: CSVFTSEDNEQFF
cdr3_nt: TGCAGCGTTTTCACTAGCGAAGACAATGAGCAGTTCTTC

v_call: TRBV7-9
j_call: TRBJ1-4
clone_size: few
d_call: .
cdr3_aa: CASSLRVNEKLFF
cdr3_nt: TGTGCCAGCAGCTTGCGAGTTAATGAAAAACTGTTTTTT

v_call: TRBV2
j_call: TRBJ2-1
clone_size: .
d_call: .
cdr3_aa: CASRRLEGNEQFF
cdr3_nt: TGTGCCAGCAGAAGACTAGAGGGCAATGAGCAGTTCTTC

v_call: TRBV5-1
j_call: TRBJ2-5
clone_size: .
d_call: TRBD2
cdr3_aa: CASSPGLSALEQYF
cdr3_nt: TGCGCCAGCAGCCCGGGACTATCCGCCTTGGAGCAGTACTTC

v_call: TRBV4-1
j_call: TRBJ1-1
clone_size: .
d_call: .
cdr3_aa: CASRLNMNTEAFF
cdr3_nt: TGCGCCAGCCGTCTGAACATGAACACTGAAGCTTTCTTT

v_call: TRBV10-3
j_call: TRBJ2-5
clone_size: .
d_call: TRBD1
cdr3_aa: CAISGDRVGETQYF
cdr3_nt: TGTGCCATCAGCGGGGACAGGGTGGGAGAGACCCAGTACTTC

v_call: TRBV10-3
j_call: TRBJ2-2
clone_size: .
d_call: .
cdr3_aa: CAITEGGSAELFF
cdr3_nt: TGTGCCATCACCGAGGGGGGGTCTGCGGAGCTGTTTTTT

v_call: TRBV20-1
j_call: TRBJ2-7
clone_size: .
d_call: .
cdr3_aa: CSARVGIEQYF
cdr3_nt: TGCAGTGCTAGGGTAGGGATCGAGCAGTACTTC

v_call: TRBV7-6
j_call: TRBJ1-2
clone_size: .
d_call: .
cdr3_aa: CASSLDEGMNGYTF
cdr3_nt: TGTGCCAGCAGCTTAGACGAGGGGATGAATGGCTACACCTTC

v_call: TRBV6-2/TRBV6-3
j_call: TRBJ2-7
clone_size: few
d_call: TRBD1
cdr3_aa: CASSTPGDRGEQYF
cdr3_nt: TGTGCCAGCAGCACTCCAGGAGACAGGGGCGAGCAGTACTTC

v_call: TRBV7-2
j_call: TRBJ1-2
clone_size: few
d_call: .
cdr3_aa: CASSAHAGLGYGYTF
cdr3_nt: TGTGCCAGCAGCGCCCACGCAGGGTTGGGCTATGGCTACACCTTC

v_call: TRBV9
j_call: TRBJ2-1
clone_size: .
d_call: .
cdr3_aa: CASSVSGREQFF
cdr3_nt: TGTGCCAGCAGCGTAAGCGGGCGTGAGCAGTTCTTC

v_call: TRBV28
j_call: TRBJ1-3
clone_size: .
d_call: .
cdr3_aa: CASSLDLGVSSGNTIYF
cdr3_nt: TGTGCCAGCAGTCTAGACTTAGGGGTTTCATCTGGAAACACCATATATTTT

v_call: TRBV20-1
j_call: TRBJ1-4
clone_size: .
d_call: .
cdr3_aa: CSARDRSEKLFF
cdr3_nt: TGCAGTGCTAGAGACAGGAGTGAAAAACTGTTTTTT